The clone carrying this T cell receptor (beta chain) has more than one count but fewer than ten. The CDR3 runs 14 residues. Germline V gene data show CDR1 as SGHRS and CDR2 as YFSETQ. V was pared by 4 bases and J by 8 bases, with 16 bases between. Full-length variable regions came from constant-region reverse primers plus semi-nested Nested Universal Primer A PCR. Via MiXCR, TCRdb re-called the 5' RACE reads, giving one row per CDR3 protein. The table includes nearly 55,000 distinct CDR3 sequences, almost 25% detected once. The chain combines TRBV5-1 with TRBJ2-1; no clear D. Sequenced: tumor-infiltrating naive CD4+ T cells sorted from the breast tumor. The subset here: naive CD4+ T cells, CD4+CD45RA+CD25-. The origin of this receptor is a female donor with breast cancer. CDR3 residues: CASSQDSEPDEQFF. CDR3 DNA: TGCGCCAGCAGCCAAGACTCGGAACCCGATGAGCAGTTCTTC.